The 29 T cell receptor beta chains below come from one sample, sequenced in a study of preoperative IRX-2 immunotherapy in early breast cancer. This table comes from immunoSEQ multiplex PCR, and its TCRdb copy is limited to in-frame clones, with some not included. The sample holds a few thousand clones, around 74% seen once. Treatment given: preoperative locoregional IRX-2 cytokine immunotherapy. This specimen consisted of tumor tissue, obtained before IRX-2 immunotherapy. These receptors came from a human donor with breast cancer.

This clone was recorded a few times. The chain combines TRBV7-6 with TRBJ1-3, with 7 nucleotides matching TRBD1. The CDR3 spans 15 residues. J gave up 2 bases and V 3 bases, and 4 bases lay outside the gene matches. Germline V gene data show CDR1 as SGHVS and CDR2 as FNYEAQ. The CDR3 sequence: CASSLDDRAGNTIYF. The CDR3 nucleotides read TGTGCCAGCAGCTTGGACGACAGGGCTGGAAACACCATATATTTT. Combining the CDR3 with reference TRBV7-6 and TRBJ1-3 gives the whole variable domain GAGVSQSPRYKVTKRGQDVALRCDPISGHVSLYWYRQALGQGPEFLTYFNYEAQQDKSGLPNDRFSAERPEGSISTLTIQRTEQRDSAMYRCASSLDDRAGNTIYFGEGSWLTVV.

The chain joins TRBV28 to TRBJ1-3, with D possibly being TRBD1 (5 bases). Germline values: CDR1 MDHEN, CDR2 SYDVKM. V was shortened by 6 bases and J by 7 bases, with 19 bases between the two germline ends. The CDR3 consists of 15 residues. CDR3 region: CASREGPSEMNTIYF. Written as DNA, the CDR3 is TGTGCCAGCAGGGAGGGACCGAGTGAGATGAACACCATATATTTT.

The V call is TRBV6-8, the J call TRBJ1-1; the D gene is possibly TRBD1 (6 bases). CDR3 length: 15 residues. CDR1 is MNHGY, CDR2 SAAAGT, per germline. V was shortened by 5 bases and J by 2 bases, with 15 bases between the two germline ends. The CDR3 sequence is CASSGSFRGNTEAFF. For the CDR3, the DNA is TGTGCCAGCAGTGGGTCCTTCAGGGGAAACACTGAAGCTTTCTTT.

Here the CDR3 DNA reads TGTGCCAGCAGTCCTACCGGGACTAGCGGTTCCTTATCCTCCTACGAGCAGTACTTC. Residues: CASSPTGTSGSLSSYEQYF. The rearrangement uses TRBV28 and TRBJ2-7, with 11 bases matching TRBD2. The CDR3 consists of 19 residues. CDR1 and CDR2 (germline): MDHEN, SYDVKM. The J segment lost 0 bases and the V segment lost 5 bases, leaving 15 bases of the junction unmatched.

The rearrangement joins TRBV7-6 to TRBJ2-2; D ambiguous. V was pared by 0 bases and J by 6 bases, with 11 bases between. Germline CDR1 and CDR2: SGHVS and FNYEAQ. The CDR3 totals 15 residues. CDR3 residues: CASSLANWAAGELFF. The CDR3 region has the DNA TGTGCCAGCAGCTTAGCTAATTGGGCCGCCGGGGAGCTGTTTTTT.

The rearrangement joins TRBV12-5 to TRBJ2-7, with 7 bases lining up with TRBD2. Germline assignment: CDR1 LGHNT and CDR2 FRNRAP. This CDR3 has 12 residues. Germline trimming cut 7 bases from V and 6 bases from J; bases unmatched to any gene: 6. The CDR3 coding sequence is TGTGCTAGTGCCTGGGGGAGGGGCGAGCAGTACTTC. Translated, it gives CASAWGRGEQYF.

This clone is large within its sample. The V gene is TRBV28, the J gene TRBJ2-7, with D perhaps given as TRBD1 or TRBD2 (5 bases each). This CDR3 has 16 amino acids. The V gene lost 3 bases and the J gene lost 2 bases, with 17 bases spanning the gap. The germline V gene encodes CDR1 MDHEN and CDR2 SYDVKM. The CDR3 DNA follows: TGTGCCAGCAGTTTGTCCGGGGCCCAACGCGCCTACGAGCAGTACTTC. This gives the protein CASSLSGAQRAYEQYF.

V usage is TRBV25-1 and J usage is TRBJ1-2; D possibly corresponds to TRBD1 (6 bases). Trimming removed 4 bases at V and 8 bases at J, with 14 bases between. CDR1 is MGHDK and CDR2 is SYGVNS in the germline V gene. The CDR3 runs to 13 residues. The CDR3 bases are TGTGCCAGCAGTGCGTTGGAGGGGGGCGGCTACACCTTC. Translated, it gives CASSALEGGGYTF.

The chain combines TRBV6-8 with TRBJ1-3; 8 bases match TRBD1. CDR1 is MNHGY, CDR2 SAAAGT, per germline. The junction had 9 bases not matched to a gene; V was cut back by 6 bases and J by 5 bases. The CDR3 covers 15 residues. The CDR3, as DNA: TGTGCCAGCAGCAGAGACAGGGGTAATAGAAACACCATATATTTT. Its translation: CASSRDRGNRNTIYF.

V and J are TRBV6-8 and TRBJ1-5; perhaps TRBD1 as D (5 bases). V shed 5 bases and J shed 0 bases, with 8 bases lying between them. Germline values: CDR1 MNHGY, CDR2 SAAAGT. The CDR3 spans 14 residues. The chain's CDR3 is CASSDSYSNQPQHF. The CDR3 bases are TGTGCCAGCAGTGACAGTTATAGCAATCAGCCCCAGCATTTT.

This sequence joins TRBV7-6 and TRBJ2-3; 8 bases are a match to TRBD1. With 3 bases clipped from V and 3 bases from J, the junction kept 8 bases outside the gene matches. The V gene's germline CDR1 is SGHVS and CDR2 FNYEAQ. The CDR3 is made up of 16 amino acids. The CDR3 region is CASSLHRDRRTDTQYF. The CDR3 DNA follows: TGTGCCAGCAGCTTGCACCGGGACAGGAGGACAGATACGCAGTATTTT. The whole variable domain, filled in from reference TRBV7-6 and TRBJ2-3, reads GAGVSQSPRYKVTKRGQDVALRCDPISGHVSLYWYRQALGQGPEFLTYFNYEAQQDKSGLPNDRFSAERPEGSISTLTIQRTEQRDSAMYRCASSLHRDRRTDTQYFGPGTRLTVL.

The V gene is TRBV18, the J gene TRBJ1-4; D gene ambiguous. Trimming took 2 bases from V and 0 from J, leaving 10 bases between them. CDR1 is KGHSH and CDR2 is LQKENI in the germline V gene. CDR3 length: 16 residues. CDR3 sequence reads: CASSPWRGATNEKLFF. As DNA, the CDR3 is TGTGCCAGCTCACCATGGAGAGGTGCAACTAATGAAAAACTGTTTTTT.

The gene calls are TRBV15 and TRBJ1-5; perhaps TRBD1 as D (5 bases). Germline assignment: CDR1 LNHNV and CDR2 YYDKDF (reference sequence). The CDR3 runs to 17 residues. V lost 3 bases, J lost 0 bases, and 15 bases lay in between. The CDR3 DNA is TGTGCCACCAGCAGGGGGGAGCTCGGATATAGCAATCAGCCCCAGCATTTT. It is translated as CATSRGELGYSNQPQHF.

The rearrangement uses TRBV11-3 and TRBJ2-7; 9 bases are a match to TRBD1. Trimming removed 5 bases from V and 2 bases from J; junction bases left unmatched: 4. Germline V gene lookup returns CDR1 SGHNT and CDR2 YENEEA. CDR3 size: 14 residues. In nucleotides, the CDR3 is TGTGCCAGCAGCAACGACAGGGGGGCCTACGAGCAGTACTTC. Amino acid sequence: CASSNDRGAYEQYF.

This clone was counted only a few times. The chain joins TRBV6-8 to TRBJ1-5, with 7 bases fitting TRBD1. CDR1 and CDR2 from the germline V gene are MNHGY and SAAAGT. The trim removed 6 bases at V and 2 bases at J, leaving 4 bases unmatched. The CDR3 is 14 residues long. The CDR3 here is CASRAGQGNQPQHF. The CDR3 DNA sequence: TGTGCCAGCAGAGCAGGACAGGGCAATCAGCCCCAGCATTTT.

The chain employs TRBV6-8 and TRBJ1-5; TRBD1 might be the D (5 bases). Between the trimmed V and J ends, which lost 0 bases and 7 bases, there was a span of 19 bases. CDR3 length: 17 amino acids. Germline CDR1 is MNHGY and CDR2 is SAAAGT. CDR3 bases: TGTGCCAGCAGTTACTCGAACCCCCAGGGAGGAATACAGCCCCAGCATTTT. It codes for CASSYSNPQGGIQPQHF.

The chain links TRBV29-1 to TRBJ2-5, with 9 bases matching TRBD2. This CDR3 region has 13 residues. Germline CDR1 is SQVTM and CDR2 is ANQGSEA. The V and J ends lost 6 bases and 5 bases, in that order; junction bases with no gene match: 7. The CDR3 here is CSVGGRGLETQYF. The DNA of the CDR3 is TGCAGCGTCGGCGGGAGGGGGTTGGAGACCCAGTACTTC.

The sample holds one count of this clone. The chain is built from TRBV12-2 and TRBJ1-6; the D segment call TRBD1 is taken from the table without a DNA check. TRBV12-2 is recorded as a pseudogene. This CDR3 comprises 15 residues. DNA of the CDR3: TGTGCCACCGCCTCACAGGGTGGGCCCTCTTCACCCCTCCACTTT. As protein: CATASQGGPSSPLHF.

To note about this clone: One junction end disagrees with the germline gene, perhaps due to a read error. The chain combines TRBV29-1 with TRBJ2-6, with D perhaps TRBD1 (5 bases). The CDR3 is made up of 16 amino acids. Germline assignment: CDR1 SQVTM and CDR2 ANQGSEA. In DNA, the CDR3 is TGCAGCGTACAAACAGATCTAGGCTCTGGGGCCAACGTCTTGACTTTC. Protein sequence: CSVQTDLGSGANVLTF. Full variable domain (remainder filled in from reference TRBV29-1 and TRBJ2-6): SAVISQKPSRDICQRGTSLTIQCQVDSQVTMMFWYRQQPGQSLTLIATANQGSEATYESGFVIDKFPISRPNLTFSTLTVSNMSPEDSSIYLCSVQTDLGSGANVLTFGAGSRLTVL.

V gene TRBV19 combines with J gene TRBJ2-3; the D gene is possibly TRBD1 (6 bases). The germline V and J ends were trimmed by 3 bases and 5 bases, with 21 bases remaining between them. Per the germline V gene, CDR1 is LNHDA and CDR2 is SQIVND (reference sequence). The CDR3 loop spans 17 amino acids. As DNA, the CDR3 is TGTGCCAGTAGTATTTCCTCACAGGGCGGTAACAGAGATACGCAGTATTTT. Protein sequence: CASSISSQGGNRDTQYF.

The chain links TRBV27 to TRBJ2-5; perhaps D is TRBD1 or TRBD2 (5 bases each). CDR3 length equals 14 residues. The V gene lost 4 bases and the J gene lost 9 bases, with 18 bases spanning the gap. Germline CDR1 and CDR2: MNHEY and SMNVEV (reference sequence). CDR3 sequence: CASSYGDGSGPQYF. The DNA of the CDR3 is TGTGCCAGCAGTTACGGGGACGGCTCAGGGCCCCAGTACTTC.

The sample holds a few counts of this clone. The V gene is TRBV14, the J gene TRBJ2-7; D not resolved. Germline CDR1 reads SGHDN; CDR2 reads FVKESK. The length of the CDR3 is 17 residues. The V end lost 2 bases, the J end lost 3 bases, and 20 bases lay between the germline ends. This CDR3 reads CASSQSHRPSPIYEQYF. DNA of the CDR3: TGTGCCAGCAGCCAAAGCCACCGGCCAAGTCCCATCTACGAGCAGTACTTC.

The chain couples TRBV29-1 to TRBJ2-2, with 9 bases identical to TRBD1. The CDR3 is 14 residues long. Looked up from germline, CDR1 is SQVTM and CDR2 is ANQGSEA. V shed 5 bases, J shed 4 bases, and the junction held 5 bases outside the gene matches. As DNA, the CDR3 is TGCAGCGTTAGGACAGGGGAGGGCACCGGGGAGCTGTTTTTT. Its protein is CSVRTGEGTGELFF.

CDR3 DNA sequence: TGTGCCAGCAGCTTACTAACGAACTCCTACAATGAGCAGTTCTTC. It specifies CASSLLTNSYNEQFF. The gene calls are TRBV11-3 and TRBJ2-1; D remains unclear. CDR1 is SGHNT and CDR2 is YENEEA in the germline V gene. CDR3 size: 15 residues. The germline V and J ends were trimmed by 2 bases and 0 bases, with 8 bases remaining between them.

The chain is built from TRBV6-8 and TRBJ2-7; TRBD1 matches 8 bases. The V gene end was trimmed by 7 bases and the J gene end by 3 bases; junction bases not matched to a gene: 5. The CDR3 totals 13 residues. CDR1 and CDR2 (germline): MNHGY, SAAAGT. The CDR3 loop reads CASTPGGIYEQYF. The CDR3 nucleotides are TGTGCCAGCACCCCAGGGGGCATCTACGAGCAGTACTTC.

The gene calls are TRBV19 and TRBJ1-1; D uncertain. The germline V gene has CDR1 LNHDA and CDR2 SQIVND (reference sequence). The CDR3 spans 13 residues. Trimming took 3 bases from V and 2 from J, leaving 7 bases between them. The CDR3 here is CASSIRGNTEAFF. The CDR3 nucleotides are TGTGCCAGTAGTATCCGGGGAAACACTGAAGCTTTCTTT. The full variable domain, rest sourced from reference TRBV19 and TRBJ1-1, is DGGITQSPKYLFRKEGQNVTLSCEQNLNHDAMYWYRQDPGQGLRLIYYSQIVNDFQKGDIAEGYSVSREKKESFPLTVTSAQKNPTAFYLCASSIRGNTEAFFGQGTRLTVV.

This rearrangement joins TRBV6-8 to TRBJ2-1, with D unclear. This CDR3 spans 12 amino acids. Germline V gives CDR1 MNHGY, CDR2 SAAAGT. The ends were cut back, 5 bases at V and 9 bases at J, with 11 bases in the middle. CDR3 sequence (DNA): TGTGCCAGCAGTCCCTTTACCGGTGAGCAGTTCTTC. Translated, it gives CASSPFTGEQFF.

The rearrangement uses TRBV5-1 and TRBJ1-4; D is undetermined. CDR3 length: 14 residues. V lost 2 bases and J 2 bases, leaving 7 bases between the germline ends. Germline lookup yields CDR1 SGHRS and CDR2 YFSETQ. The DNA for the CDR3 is TGCGCCAGCAGCTTACAGCCCACTAATGAAAAACTGTTTTTT. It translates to CASSLQPTNEKLFF. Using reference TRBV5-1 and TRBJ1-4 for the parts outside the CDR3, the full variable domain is KAGVTQTPRYLIKTRGQQVTLSCSPISGHRSVSWYQQTPGQGLQFLFEYFSETQRNKGNFPGRFSGRQFSNSRSEMNVSTLELGDSALYLCASSLQPTNEKLFFGSGTQLSVL.

CDR3 bases: TGCAGCGCCGTTGGGGGCAACTATGGCTACACCTTC. This codes for CSAVGGNYGYTF. The chain carries TRBV29-1 and TRBJ1-2; tentatively, D is TRBD1 (6 bases). In germline, CDR1 is SQVTM, CDR2 ANQGSEA. The CDR3 runs to 12 residues. V gave up 7 bases and J gave up 2 bases, with 11 bases separating them.